The 28 T cell receptor beta chains presented below share a single source sample, sequenced in a study of CD8+CD57+ T cells in acquired aplastic anemia. According to the study, genomic DNA was the template for TCR beta VDJ and CDR3 profiling. Each CDR3 protein gets one entry after TCRdb re-called the reads with MiXCR. The sample yields some 170,000 distinct CDR3 sequences, less than 60% seen once. CD8+CD57+ cell expansion, shown by flow cytometry, had occurred in the patients selected for sequencing. The sequencing sample was made of sorted CD4+, CD8+, or CD8+CD57+ T cells (not recorded which) from PBMCs. The receptors here all came from a human donor with aplastic anemia.

This clonotype was counted between two and nine times. V is TRBV27 and J is TRBJ1-1; the D is unclear. The CDR3 spans 14 residues. The V gene lost 5 bases and the J gene lost 5 bases, with 15 bases spanning the gap. Per the germline V gene, CDR1 is MNHEY and CDR2 is SMNVEV (reference sequence). For the CDR3, the DNA is TGTGCCAGCAGTCCCAGCGGGAGAAGTACTGAAGCTTTCTTT. It translates to CASSPSGRSTEAFF.

The V gene is TRBV10-3, the J gene TRBJ2-3, with 8 positions matching TRBD1. V lost 1 base to trimming and J lost 5 bases; unmatched junction nucleotides: 8. From germline, CDR1 is ENHRY and CDR2 SYGVKD. The CDR3 has 16 residues. The CDR3 region has the DNA TGTGCCATCAGTGAGTGGCAGGGGGCGAGTGGAGATACGCAGTATTTT. Its translation is CAISEWQGASGDTQYF.

The chain is built from TRBV24-1 and TRBJ2-3; unclear D gene. V lost 7 bases, J lost 2 bases, and 12 bases lay in between. Germline lookup yields CDR1 KGHDR and CDR2 SFDVKD. This CDR3 contains 14 residues. DNA for the CDR3: TGTGCCACCAGGGTCGCCGCTGACACAGATACGCAGTATTTT. Translated: CATRVAADTDTQYF.

Here the CDR3 reads CATSSPPTGLNEQFF. Here the CDR3 DNA reads TGTGCCACCAGCAGCCCCCCGACGGGGCTCAATGAGCAGTTCTTC. This chain joins TRBV15 and TRBJ2-1; D possibly matches TRBD1 or TRBD2 (5 bases each). V dropped 3 bases and J dropped 6 bases, with 15 bases sitting between them. The germline V gene has CDR1 LNHNV and CDR2 YYDKDF (reference sequence). This CDR3 is 15 amino acids long.

For this clonotype: This is likely a read error, given that the CDR3 carries no conserved phenylalanine or tryptophan at its end. The chain couples TRBV10-3 to TRBJ1-5; the D is unclear. This CDR3 is built from 15 residues. CDR1 and CDR2 from the germline V gene are ENHRY and SYGVKD. V was pared by 10 bases and J by 0 bases, with 16 bases between. CDR3 nucleotide sequence: TGTGCCACCGGTGTCGGGAGGAATAGCAATCAGCCCCAGCATCTT. Encoded protein: CATGVGRNSNQPQHL.

The CDR3 DNA is TGTGCCAGCAGCGAGACAGGAAACTATGGCTACACCTTC. Translation: CASSETGNYGYTF. This sequence joins TRBV7-9 and TRBJ1-2; a possible D gene is TRBD1 (6 bases). The length of the CDR3 is 13 residues. The germline V gene has CDR1 SEHNR and CDR2 FQNEAQ (reference sequence). V lost 5 bases to trimming and J lost 2 bases, with 9 bases between them. The full variable domain, its missing parts supplied by reference TRBV7-9 and TRBJ1-2, is DTGVSQNPRHKITKRGQNVTFRCDPISEHNRLYWYRQTLGQGPEFLTYFQNEAQLEKSRLLSDRFSAERPKGSFSTLEIQRTEQGDSAMYLCASSETGNYGYTFGSGTRLTVV.

Note on this clonotype: This may come from a read error, since a much larger clone is one base off. The CDR3 coding sequence is TGTGCCAGCAGTGAAAGCCGGGACATCCCCACTGAAGCTTTCTTT. Translation: CASSESRDIPTEAFF. The rearrangement links TRBV6-1 to TRBJ1-1; D is possibly TRBD1 (6 bases). The CDR3 covers 15 residues. Germline loops: CDR1 MNHNS, CDR2 SASEGT. Trimming left V 2 bases short and J 4 bases short, with 14 bases between.

This clonotype has only a few counts. This chain joins TRBV2 and TRBJ2-5; the D gene could be TRBD1 or TRBD2 (6 bases each). CDR1 and CDR2 (germline): SNHLY, FYNNEI. V gave up 4 bases and J gave up 5 bases, with 8 bases separating them. The CDR3 has 12 amino acids. The CDR3 bases are TGTGCCAGCAGTGGGAGGGGGGAGACCCAGTACTTC. Translation gives CASSGRGETQYF.

This clonotype was observed a single time. This chain links TRBV5-6 with TRBJ2-1; 9 nucleotides match TRBD1. Germline trimming cut 4 bases from V and 7 bases from J; bases unmatched to any gene: 6. Per germline, CDR1 SGHDT and CDR2 YYEEEE. This CDR3 spans 14 amino acids. This CDR3 reads CASSRDRVGNEQFF. In DNA form, the CDR3 reads TGTGCCAGCAGCCGGGACAGGGTTGGAAATGAGCAGTTCTTC.

This clonotype was picked up many times. The genes are TRBV10-3 and TRBJ2-5; weak D call: TRBD2 (6 bases). Trimming pared 6 bases from V and 7 bases from J, leaving 18 bases between. CDR1 is ENHRY and CDR2 is SYGVKD in the germline V gene. The CDR3 contains 14 residues. The CDR3 loop is CAISPGRDGGTQYF. In DNA, the CDR3 is TGTGCCATCAGCCCAGGGCGGGACGGTGGGACCCAGTACTTC.

This clonotype was counted many times. The chain joins TRBV7-8 to TRBJ1-2; D gene uncertain. V was trimmed by 3 bases and J by 1 base, leaving 6 bases between them. This CDR3 comprises 13 residues. Germline assignment: CDR1 SGHVS and CDR2 FQNEAQ. The CDR3 DNA reads as TGTGCCAGCAGCTTCTTGTTTAACTATGGCTACACCTTC. It encodes CASSFLFNYGYTF.

Concerning this clonotype itself: Sequence at one end of the junction differs from germline and may be a read error. V usage is TRBV10-1 and J usage is TRBJ2-2; possible D gene TRBD2, 5 bases. CDR1 and CDR2 from the germline V gene are WNHNN and SYGVQD (reference sequence). The CDR3 contains 13 residues. The CDR3, as DNA: TGCGCCAGCAGTGAGTTCCGAACCGGGGAGCTATTTTTT. It is translated as CASSEFRTGELFF.

The chain has TRBV27 and TRBJ1-6; 8 nucleotides line up with TRBD1. The CDR3 loop spans 17 amino acids. Germline V gene sequence: CDR1 MNHEY, CDR2 SMNVEV (reference sequence). The junction had 15 bases not matched to a gene; V was cut back by 7 bases and J by 7 bases. DNA of the CDR3: TGTGCCAGCACCCTATTCGCCGGGACAGGAGGGAATTCACCCCTCCACTTT. Protein product: CASTLFAGTGGNSPLHF.

This chain links TRBV15 with TRBJ1-6; D is undetermined. Germline V gives CDR1 LNHNV, CDR2 YYDKDF (reference sequence). This CDR3 is built from 14 residues. Trimming took 0 bases from V and 7 from J, leaving 7 bases between them. CDR3 coding DNA: TGTGCCACCAGCAGAGATCGACCCAATTCACCCCTCCACTTT. Translation: CATSRDRPNSPLHF.

The chain uses TRBV4-1 and TRBJ2-7; D unresolved. V shed 1 base and J shed 2 bases, with 6 bases lying between them. Germline loops: CDR1 MGHRA, CDR2 YSYEKL. This CDR3 has 13 amino acids. DNA for the CDR3: TGCGCCAGCAGCCAAGGATCAACCTACGAGCAGTACTTC. This gives the protein CASSQGSTYEQYF.

This clonotype was recorded at least ten times. The V and J genes are TRBV20-1 and TRBJ2-3, with D hard to call. Germline CDR1 is DFQATT and CDR2 is SNEGSKA (reference sequence). This CDR3 is built from 13 residues. CDR3 residues: CRAPRSSTDTQYF. CDR3 nucleotide sequence: TGCAGAGCACCCCGAAGTAGCACAGATACGCAGTATTTT.

The genes are TRBV10-3 and TRBJ1-1; D unclear. CDR3 length: 12 residues. Germline V gene data show CDR1 as ENHRY and CDR2 as SYGVKD. V gave up 0 bases and J gave up 7 bases, with 6 bases separating them. The chain's CDR3 is CAISESGFEAFF. In nucleotides, the CDR3 is TGTGCCATCAGTGAGTCGGGGTTTGAAGCTTTCTTT.

This clonotype was seen ten or more times. This rearrangement joins TRBV6-5 to TRBJ1-1; 9 bases map to TRBD1. The V and J ends lost 4 bases and 4 bases, in that order; junction bases with no gene match: 7. Germline lookup yields CDR1 MNHEY and CDR2 SVGAGI. This CDR3 has 15 amino acids. The chain's CDR3 is CASSFSGTGPTEAFF. The CDR3 bases are TGTGCCAGCAGTTTTTCAGGGACAGGGCCCACTGAAGCTTTCTTT.

This clonotype was detected a few times. A much larger clone lies one base from this, so it may be a read error. This chain connects TRBV10-3 to TRBJ1-2; the match to TRBD1 covers 7 bases. The V and J ends lost 10 bases and 2 bases, in that order; junction bases with no gene match: 10. CDR3 length: 14 residues. Germline V gene sequence: CDR1 ENHRY, CDR2 SYGVKD. For the CDR3, the DNA is TGTGCCAGCGGACGGGACAGCGGCAACTATGGCTACACCTTC. It yields the protein CASGRDSGNYGYTF.

This clonotype was detected many times. The gene calls are TRBV5-1 and TRBJ2-2, with D perhaps being TRBD1 or TRBD2 (5 bases each). V lost 2 bases and J 7 bases, leaving 21 bases between the germline ends. Germline V CDR1 and CDR2: SGHRS, YFSETQ. The CDR3 contains 17 residues. The CDR3: CASSFGMGVGDGGELFF. CDR3 coding DNA: TGCGCCAGCAGCTTCGGCATGGGGGTGGGCGACGGCGGGGAGCTGTTTTTT. The full variable domain, its missing parts supplied by reference TRBV5-1 and TRBJ2-2, is KAGVTQTPRYLIKTRGQQVTLSCSPISGHRSVSWYQQTPGQGLQFLFEYFSETQRNKGNFPGRFSGRQFSNSRSEMNVSTLELGDSALYLCASSFGMGVGDGGELFFGEGSRLTVL.

This clonotype was observed many times. The chain links TRBV9 to TRBJ2-7; TRBD2 is a possible D gene (5 bases). Trimming cost V 3 bases and J 0 bases, with 22 bases left between them. CDR1 and CDR2 (germline): SGDLS, YYNGEE. This CDR3 spans 18 amino acids. The DNA of the CDR3 is TGTGCCAGCAGCGAAGGACCTTGGGCGGGCCCTAGCTCCTACGAGCAGTACTTC. This gives the protein CASSEGPWAGPSSYEQYF.

In regard to this clonotype: A read error is possible here, since a much larger clone lies one base away. The chain employs TRBV6-4 and TRBJ2-1, with TRBD2 matching 8 bases. Looked up from germline, CDR1 is MRHNA and CDR2 is SNTAGT. The CDR3 length is 16 residues. CDR3 amino acids: CASGDGGAVNLNERFF. DNA of the CDR3: TGTGCCAGCGGAGACGGGGGGGCTGTGAACCTCAATGAGCGGTTCTTC.

This clonotype was observed a few times. The chain carries TRBV10-2 and TRBJ2-7; D is perhaps TRBD2 (6 bases). V lost 3 bases and J 3 bases, leaving 12 bases between the germline ends. This CDR3 contains 14 residues. Germline V gene lookup returns CDR1 WSHSY and CDR2 SAAADI. CDR3 DNA sequence: TGCGCCAGCAGTGATATAGCGGTAATCTACGAGCAGTACTTC. Amino acids: CASSDIAVIYEQYF.

The chain joins TRBV20-1 to TRBJ2-1, with TRBD1 matching 8 bases. Germline lookup yields CDR1 DFQATT and CDR2 SNEGSKA (reference sequence). The junction had 4 bases not matched to a gene; V was cut back by 3 bases and J by 3 bases. The CDR3 spans 14 residues. CDR3 in amino acids: CSARDRAGYNEQFF. Here the CDR3 DNA reads TGCAGTGCTAGGGACAGGGCGGGCTACAATGAGCAGTTCTTC.

The chain is built from TRBV10-2 and TRBJ1-5, with 7 bases matching TRBD1. The CDR3 sequence is 15 residues long. Trimming removed 4 bases from V and 5 bases from J; junction bases left unmatched: 8. Germline values: CDR1 WSHSY, CDR2 SAAADI. In DNA form, the CDR3 reads TGCGCCAGCAGTGCACAGGGGACCCTTTATCAGCCCCAGCATTTT. Translated, it gives CASSAQGTLYQPQHF.

This clonotype was seen repeatedly, ten times or more. The CDR3 spells CASSYIGGGELFF. The DNA of the CDR3 is TGTGCCAGCAGTTACATAGGAGGCGGGGAGCTGTTTTTT. The V call is TRBV6-5, the J call TRBJ2-2; possibly TRBD2 for D (5 bases). Between the trimmed V and J ends, which lost 2 bases and 7 bases, there was a span of 8 bases. This CDR3 is built from 13 residues. From germline, CDR1 is MNHEY and CDR2 SVGAGI.

The chain carries TRBV5-1 and TRBJ1-2; possibly TRBD1 for D (5 bases). V dropped 0 bases and J dropped 4 bases, with 10 bases sitting between them. Germline V gives CDR1 SGHRS, CDR2 YFSETQ. This CDR3 contains 14 residues. The CDR3 coding sequence is TGCGCCAGCAGCTTGGAGGGGAGTAGCTATGGCTACACCTTC. This translates into CASSLEGSSYGYTF.

The gene calls are TRBV7-6 and TRBJ2-1, with 9 bases matching TRBD2. The junction had 10 bases not matched to a gene; V was cut back by 5 bases and J by 5 bases. The CDR3 runs to 16 residues. Germline CDR1 SGHVS, CDR2 FNYEAQ. CDR3 region: CASSLFSASGNNEQFF. The CDR3 bases are TGTGCCAGCAGCCTGTTTTCGGCTAGCGGGAACAATGAGCAGTTCTTC.